This TCR beta chain was sequenced in a study of blood T cell repertoires in COVID-19. Libraries were prepared by immunoSEQ multiplex PCR; TCRdb keeps only in-frame clonotypes and omits some of them. The sample yields 150,000 to 200,000 clones, 75% to 85% seen once. The CDR3 totals 14 residues. The V gene's germline CDR1 is LGHDT and CDR2 YNNKEL (reference sequence). After removal of 4 bases from V and 3 bases from J, the junction contained 5 bases not matched to a gene. This TCR came from a woman between 45 and 60 years old with acute COVID-19. The chain couples TRBV3-1 (or the pseudogene TRBV3-2) to TRBJ1-2; 7 positions agree with TRBD1. Sample: PBMCs or T cells enriched from blood (not recorded which). CDR3 nucleotides: TGTGCCAGCAGCCGAAGGGGACAGTACTATGGCTACACCTTC. Its translation is CASSRRGQYYGYTF.